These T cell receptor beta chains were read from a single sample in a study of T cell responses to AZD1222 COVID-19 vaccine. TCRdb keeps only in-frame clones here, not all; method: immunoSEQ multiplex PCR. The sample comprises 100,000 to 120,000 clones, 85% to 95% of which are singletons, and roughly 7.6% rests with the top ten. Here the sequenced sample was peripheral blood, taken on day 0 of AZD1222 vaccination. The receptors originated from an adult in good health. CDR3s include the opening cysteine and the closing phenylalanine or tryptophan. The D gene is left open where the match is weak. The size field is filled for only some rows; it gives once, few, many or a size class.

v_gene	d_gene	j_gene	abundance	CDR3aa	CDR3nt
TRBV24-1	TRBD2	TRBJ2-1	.	CATSDASGGAYNEQFF	TGTGCCACCAGTGATGCTAGCGGGGGGGCCTACAATGAGCAGTTCTTC
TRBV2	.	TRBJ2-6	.	CASSAEGARSGANVLTF	TGTGCCAGCAGCGCGGAGGGGGCACGCTCTGGGGCCAACGTCCTGACTTTC
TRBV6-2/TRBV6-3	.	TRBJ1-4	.	CASSYSPRLSTNEKLFF	TGTGCCAGCAGTTACTCGCCAAGACTGAGCACTAATGAAAAACTGTTTTTT
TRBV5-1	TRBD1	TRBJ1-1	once	CASKQGEVNTEAFF	TGCGCCAGCAAACAGGGGGAAGTGAACACTGAAGCTTTCTTT
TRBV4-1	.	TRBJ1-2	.	CASRLILTANYGYTF	TGCGCCAGCAGACTGATTTTGACAGCGAACTATGGCTACACCTTC
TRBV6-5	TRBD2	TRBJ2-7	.	CASSYRASGGSYEQYF	TGTGCCAGCAGTTACCGGGCTAGCGGGGGTTCCTACGAGCAGTACTTC
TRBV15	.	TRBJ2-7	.	CATSPTGLREQYF	TGTGCCACCAGCCCTACAGGGCTGCGCGAGCAGTACTTC
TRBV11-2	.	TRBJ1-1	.	CASRRQPNTNTEAFF	TGTGCCAGCAGACGACAGCCGAATACCAACACTGAAGCTTTCTTT
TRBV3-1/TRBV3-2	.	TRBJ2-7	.	CASSLRGYEQYF	TGTGCCAGCAGCCTACGGGGCTACGAGCAGTACTTC
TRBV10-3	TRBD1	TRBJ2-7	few	CAISDLQGGREGYSSYEQYF	TGTGCCATCAGTGACTTACAGGGGGGCCGAGAGGGGTATTCCTCCTACGAGCAGTACTTC
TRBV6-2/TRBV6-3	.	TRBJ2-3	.	CASSYSRLRTDTQYF	TGTGCCAGCAGTTACTCTAGACTTCGCACAGATACGCAGTATTTT
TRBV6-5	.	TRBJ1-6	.	CASSYRNSPLHF	TGTGCCAGCAGTTACAGAAATTCACCCCTCCACTTT
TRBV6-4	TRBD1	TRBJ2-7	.	CASSEQGAGYEQYF	TGTGCCAGCAGTGAACAGGGGGCAGGCTACGAGCAGTACTTC
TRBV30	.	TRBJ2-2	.	CAWTLGGIGELFF	TGTGCCTGGACTCTAGGTGGAATCGGGGAGCTGTTTTTT
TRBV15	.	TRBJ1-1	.	CATSRGKVTNTEAFF	TGTGCCACCAGCAGAGGTAAGGTTACGAACACTGAAGCTTTCTTT
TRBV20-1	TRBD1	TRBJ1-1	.	CSAKTGVEAFF	TGCAGTGCTAAGACAGGGGTTGAAGCTTTCTTT
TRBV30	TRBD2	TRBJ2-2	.	CACGGGTGELFF	TGTGCCTGCGGGGGGGGCACCGGGGAGCTGTTTTTT
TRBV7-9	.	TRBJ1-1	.	CASSLDLVNTEAFF	TGTGCCAGCAGCTTAGACTTGGTGAACACTGAAGCTTTCTTT
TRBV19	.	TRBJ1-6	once	CASSRGYSPLHF	TGTGCCAGTAGTAGGGGCTATTCACCCCTCCACTTT
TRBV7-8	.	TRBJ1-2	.	CASSLTVYGYTF	TGTGCCAGCAGCTTAACGGTCTATGGCTACACCTTC
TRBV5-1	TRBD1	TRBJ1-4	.	CASSSGQSPRNEKLFF	TGCGCCAGCAGCTCGGGACAGAGTCCTCGTAATGAAAAACTGTTTTTT
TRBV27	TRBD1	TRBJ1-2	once	CASSLSLSTGNYGYTF	TGTGCCAGCAGTTTGTCCCTATCGACAGGGAACTATGGCTACACCTTC
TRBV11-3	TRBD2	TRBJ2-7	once	CASSGQLAGEQYF	TGTGCCAGCAGCGGACAACTAGCGGGCGAGCAGTACTTC
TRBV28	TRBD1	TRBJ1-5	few	CASNSGTAYGGRNQPQHF	TGTGCCAGCAACTCGGGGACAGCATATGGTGGGAGGAATCAGCCCCAGCATTTT
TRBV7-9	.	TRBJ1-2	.	CASSLAGGQGYTF	TGTGCCAGCAGCTTAGCCGGGGGTCAAGGCTACACCTTC
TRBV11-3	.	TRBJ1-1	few	CASSLRTEAFF	TGTGCCAGCAGCTTACGCACTGAAGCTTTCTTT
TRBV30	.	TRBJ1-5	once	CAWSNRGNQPQHF	TGTGCCTGGAGTAACAGGGGCAATCAGCCCCAGCATTTT
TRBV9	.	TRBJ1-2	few	CASSTYQANYGYTF	TGTGCCAGCAGCACCTACCAGGCAAACTATGGCTACACCTTC
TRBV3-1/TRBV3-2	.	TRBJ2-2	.	CASSQDWSTGELFF	TGTGCCAGCAGCCAAGATTGGAGTACCGGGGAGCTGTTTTTT
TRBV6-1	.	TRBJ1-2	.	CASSEARRGDGYTF	TGTGCCAGCAGTGAAGCTCGCAGGGGAGATGGCTACACCTTC
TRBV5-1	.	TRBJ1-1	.	CASTGPGGAEAFF	TGCGCCAGCACGGGGCCCGGGGGGGCCGAAGCTTTCTTT
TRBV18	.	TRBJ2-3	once	CASSPPQVSTDTQYF	TGTGCCAGCTCACCACCTCAGGTGAGCACAGATACGCAGTATTTT
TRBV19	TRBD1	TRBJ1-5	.	CASSLHSRDSNQPQHF	TGTGCCAGTAGTTTACATTCCCGGGACAGTAATCAGCCCCAGCATTTT
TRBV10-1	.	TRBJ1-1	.	CASSEGRLNTEAFF	TGCGCCAGCAGTGAGGGACGGCTGAACACTGAAGCTTTCTTT
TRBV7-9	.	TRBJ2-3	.	CASTEVWADTQYF	TGTGCCAGCACGGAAGTGTGGGCAGATACGCAGTATTTT
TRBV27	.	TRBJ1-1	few	CASSPGTTLGEAFF	TGTGCCAGCAGTCCGGGAACAACTCTGGGTGAAGCTTTCTTT
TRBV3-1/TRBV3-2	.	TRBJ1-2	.	CASSPLGASGYTF	TGTGCCAGCAGCCCCTTAGGGGCCTCTGGCTACACCTTC
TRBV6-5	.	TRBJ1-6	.	CASSHRDRELSLHF	TGTGCCAGCAGTCACCGGGACCGAGAATTATCCCTCCACTTT